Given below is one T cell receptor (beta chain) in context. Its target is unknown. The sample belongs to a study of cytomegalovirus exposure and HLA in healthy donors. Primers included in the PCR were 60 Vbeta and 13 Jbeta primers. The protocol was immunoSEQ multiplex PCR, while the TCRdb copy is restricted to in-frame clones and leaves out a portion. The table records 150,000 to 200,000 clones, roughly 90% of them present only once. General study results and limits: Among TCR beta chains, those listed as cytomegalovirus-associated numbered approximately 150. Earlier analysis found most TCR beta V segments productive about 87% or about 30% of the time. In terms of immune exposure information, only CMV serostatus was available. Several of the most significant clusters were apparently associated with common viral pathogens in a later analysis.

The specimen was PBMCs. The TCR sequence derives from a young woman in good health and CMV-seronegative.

CDR3 region: CASSVLAEAYEQYF. The CDR3 DNA follows: TGTGCCAGCAGCGTACTAGCGGAAGCCTACGAGCAGTACTTC. The chain joins TRBV9 to TRBJ2-7; 7 nucleotides agree with TRBD2. With V trimmed by 1 base and J by 2 bases, 3 bases remained unmatched. Germline V gene sequence: CDR1 SGDLS, CDR2 YYNGEE. The CDR3 extends over 14 amino acids.